This T cell receptor beta chain was identified in a study of shared T cell receptors in the human thymus. TCRdb keeps only in-frame clones here, not all; method: immunoSEQ multiplex PCR. The sample carries hundreds of thousands of clones, more than 85% recorded once. This clone was seen just once. The CDR3 totals 18 residues. Trimming took 0 bases from V and 2 from J; bases not matched to a gene: 11. Germline V lookup: CDR1 ENHRY, CDR2 SYGVKD. The sequence was obtained from a human donor. The sample was thymocytes. The rearrangement joins TRBV10-3 to TRBJ2-7; 9 bases line up with TRBD1. CDR3 in DNA: TGTGCCATCAGTGAGTCGGGGGACAGGGAGGACACCGCCTACGAGCAGTACTTC. This codes for CAISESGDREDTAYEQYF.